This TCR beta chain derives from a study of blood T cell repertoires in COVID-19. Background on the study: Acute-phase and convalescent COVID-19 samples originated in the United States, Italy and Spain. From T cells, B-cell-depleted T cells, or PBMCs came the material, which was cDNA or gDNA.

In the authors' workflow: Estimated nucleated cell counts came from reference gene primer amplification. TCRdb's table, derived via immunoSEQ multiplex PCR, lists solely in-frame clones and lacks some. The DNA was the basis for D and trimming; V, J and clone size are from that table. Of more than 300,000 clones in the sample, 88% are singletons; the top ten hold roughly 6.6%. Enrolled during active infection, Seattle patients were then followed longitudinally. This CDR3 spans 17 amino acids. Looked up from germline, CDR1 is SGHAT and CDR2 is FQNNGV. Trimming removed 6 bases from V and 7 bases from J; junction bases left unmatched: 14.

The sample comprised peripheral blood. This sequence joins TRBV11-2 and TRBJ2-1; 11 positions agree with TRBD1. This sequence originates from a woman aged 70-85 years with COVID-19, enrolled during active disease. The CDR3 nucleotides are TGTGCCAGCAGACGTGGAGCCGGGACAGGGGGGTCAAATGAGCAGTTCTTC. Protein product: CASRRGAGTGGSNEQFF.